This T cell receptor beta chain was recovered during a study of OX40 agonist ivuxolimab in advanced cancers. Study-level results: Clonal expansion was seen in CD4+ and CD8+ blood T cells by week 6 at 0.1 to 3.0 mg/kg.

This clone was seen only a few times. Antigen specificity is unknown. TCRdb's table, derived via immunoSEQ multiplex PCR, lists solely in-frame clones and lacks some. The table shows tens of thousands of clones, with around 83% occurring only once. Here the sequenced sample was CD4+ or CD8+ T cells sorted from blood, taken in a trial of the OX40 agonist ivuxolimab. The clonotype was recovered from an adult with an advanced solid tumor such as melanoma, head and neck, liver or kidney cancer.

In DNA, the CDR3 is TGCGCCAGCAGCCCCACCGAGAGGAACCCCTACGAGCAGTACTTC. This sequence encodes CASSPTERNPYEQYF. The J gene is TRBJ2-7, the V gene TRBV4-1; D is unresolved. CDR3 length equals 15 residues. V was shortened by 4 bases and J by 2 bases, with 15 bases between the two germline ends. CDR1 MGHRA and CDR2 YSYEKL come from the germline V gene.